These 13 T cell receptor beta chains share one sample of origin, sequenced in a study of blood T cells in healthy people across ages. Through a sample-barcoded 5' primer and a J-beta primer mix, a second PCR was run for 7 to 11 cycles. TCRdb analysed the 5' RACE reads with MiXCR anew, one entry per CDR3 protein. The sample lists roughly 1.9 million distinct CDR3 sequences, about two fifths occurring once. The specimen was blood. The receptor source for this set is a human donor in good health.

The V gene is TRBV6-5, the J gene TRBJ2-5; D not resolved. V was trimmed by 2 bases and J by 5 bases, leaving 15 bases between them. This CDR3 has 15 residues. From germline, CDR1 is MNHEY and CDR2 SVGAGI. CDR3 sequence: CASSYGVTPGETQYF. The CDR3 DNA reads TGTGCCAGCAGTTACGGCGTCACCCCCGGGGAGACCCAGTACTTC.

This clonotype occurred a few times. This rearrangement joins TRBV29-1 to TRBJ2-1; D gene unclear. The CDR3 spans 11 residues. Germline assignment: CDR1 SQVTM and CDR2 ANQGSEA. V was cut by 7 bases and J by 4 bases, with 8 bases left in between. In DNA form, the CDR3 reads TGCAGCGCCTTGACTTACAATGAGCAGTTCTTC. It specifies CSALTYNEQFF.

This rearrangement joins TRBV5-1 to TRBJ2-7; a possible D gene is TRBD1 (6 bases). Germline CDR1 is SGHRS and CDR2 is YFSETQ. Trimming pared 5 bases from V and 3 bases from J, leaving 15 bases between. The CDR3 has 14 amino acids. The CDR3 DNA reads TGCGCCAGCAGGGCCGGGACATGGAGCTACGAGCAGTACTTC. Translating gives CASRAGTWSYEQYF.

Turning to this clonotype: At one end, the junction sequence differs from germline, possibly due to a read error. The rearrangement uses TRBV13 and TRBJ1-2; D uncertain. The CDR3 is 16 amino acids. Germline V gene sequence: CDR1 PRHDT, CDR2 FYEKMQ (reference sequence). The CDR3 loop is CASSIGFGHANYGYTF. The CDR3 DNA reads TGTGCCAGCAGCATAGGTTTCGGCCACGCTAACTATGGCTACACCTTC.

This clonotype was recorded many times. CDR3 residues: CASSSTATYEQYF. The CDR3 DNA follows: TGTGCCAGCAGCTCCACCGCTACCTACGAGCAGTACTTC. The rearrangement uses TRBV19 and TRBJ2-7; D unresolved. Germline V CDR1 and CDR2: LNHDA, SQIVND (reference sequence). The length of the CDR3 is 13 residues. The ends were cut back, 9 bases at V and 2 bases at J, with 14 bases in the middle.

The chain links TRBV7-2 to TRBJ2-7, with D perhaps matching TRBD2 (5 bases). Between the trimmed V and J ends, which lost 1 base and 5 bases, there was a span of 12 bases. Germline V gene lookup returns CDR1 SGHTA and CDR2 FQGNSA. This CDR3 is built from 14 residues. The CDR3 region is CASSLVGLENEQYF. In nucleotides, the CDR3 is TGTGCCAGCAGCTTAGTTGGACTCGAGAACGAGCAGTACTTC.

This clonotype has only one observation. The chain couples TRBV11-2 to TRBJ1-4; D gene ambiguous. Trimming cost V 1 base and J 2 bases, with 26 bases left between them. This CDR3 has 21 amino acids. The germline V gene has CDR1 SGHAT and CDR2 FQNNGV. The DNA for the CDR3 is TGTGCCAGCAGCTTAGTGATGGAGGTCAGACGGTTACGGGTGACTAATGAAAAACTGTTTTTT. Protein product: CASSLVMEVRRLRVTNEKLFF. Looking up the rest from reference TRBV11-2 and TRBJ1-4 gives the full variable domain: EAGVAQSPRYKIIEKRQSVAFWCNPISGHATLYWYQQILGQGPKLLIQFQNNGVVDDSQLPKDRFSAERLKGVDSTLKIQPAKLEDSAVYLCASSLVMEVRRLRVTNEKLFFGSGTQLSVL.

This clonotype was found a few times. The CDR3 sequence: CASSVVRAGANVLTF. CDR3 nucleotides: TGTGCCAGCAGCGTAGTCAGGGCTGGGGCCAACGTCCTGACTTTC. The rearrangement joins TRBV9 to TRBJ2-6; TRBD1 might be the D (5 bases). V lost 0 bases and J 2 bases, leaving 6 bases between the germline ends. The CDR3 is 15 residues long. Germline-derived CDR1 and CDR2 are SGDLS and YYNGEE. The full variable domain, with the rest looked up from reference TRBV9 and TRBJ2-6, is DSGVTQTPKHLITATGQRVTLRCSPRSGDLSVYWYQQSLDQGLQFLIQYYNGEERAKGNILERFSAQQFPDLHSELNLSSLELGDSALYFCASSVVRAGANVLTFGAGSRLTVL.

Here the CDR3 DNA reads TGTGCCAGCAGTGTATACAGGGGCTCGGGGGCTGAAGCTTTCTTT. Its protein product is CASSVYRGSGAEAFF. The J gene is TRBJ1-1, the V gene TRBV6-1; 7 nucleotides agree with TRBD1. There are 15 residues in the CDR3. Unmatched junction bases numbered 11, after V lost 4 bases and J lost 6 bases. CDR1 and CDR2 from the germline V gene are MNHNS and SASEGT.

The gene calls are TRBV7-8 and TRBJ2-5; no definite D call. Deletions cut 2 bases from V and 2 bases from J, with 6 bases between. The CDR3 is made up of 13 amino acids. Germline lookup yields CDR1 SGHVS and CDR2 FQNEAQ. CDR3 coding DNA: TGTGCCAGCAGCTTATTCCTTCAAGAGACCCAGTACTTC. This encodes CASSLFLQETQYF. Filled out from reference TRBV7-8 and TRBJ2-5, the complete variable domain reads GAGVSQSPRYKVAKRGQDVALRCDPISGHVSLFWYQQALGQGPEFLTYFQNEAQLDKSGLPSDRFFAERPEGSVSTLKIQRTQQEDSAVYLCASSLFLQETQYFGPGTRLLVL.

This clonotype was counted between two and nine times. This chain links TRBV6-2 or TRBV6-3 with TRBJ1-2; no clear D gene. Per the germline V gene, CDR1 is MNHEY and CDR2 is SVGEGT. The CDR3 runs to 11 residues. V was shortened by 8 bases and J by 6 bases, with 10 bases between the two germline ends. As DNA, the CDR3 is TGTGCCAGCCTCGGGGATCATGGCTACACCTTC. Translating it yields CASLGDHGYTF.

As regards this clonotype: One base away lies a much larger clone, so this may be a sequencing read error. The chain combines TRBV6-2 or TRBV6-3 with TRBJ2-5; D tentatively reads TRBD1 or TRBD2 (5 bases each). The J call is uncertain, as TRBJ2-7 better fits the DNA end. Germline CDR1 MNHEY, CDR2 SVGEGT. The CDR3 length is 15 residues. CDR3 nucleotide sequence: TGTACCAGCAGTCCCAACCGGGACCACGTCAACGAGCAGTACTTC. This codes for CTSSPNRDHVNEQYF.

About this clonotype itself: Its ends do not fully match the called genes, so a read error is possible. V usage is TRBV27 and J usage is TRBJ2-7; no reliable D call. Germline V gene data show CDR1 as MNHEY and CDR2 as SMNVEV (reference sequence). The CDR3 extends over 11 amino acids. The CDR3: CACRNSYEQYF. CDR3 coding DNA: TGTGCCTGCAGAAACTCCTACGAGCAGTACTTC.